These 15 T cell receptor beta chains originate from one sample sequenced in a study of OX40 agonist ivuxolimab in advanced cancers. Libraries came from the immunoSEQ multiplex PCR assay. As stored in TCRdb, this immuneACCESS dataset retains in-frame rearrangements with V and J assigned. A fraction of the clones does not appear; measured against another copy, unresolved V genes explain less than half of the discrepancy, and the remainder lacks a known reason. The sample contains 45,000 to 60,000 clones, about 93% of them found a single time. The top ten clones comprise roughly a quarter of the sample. This material consisted of CD4+ or CD8+ T cells sorted from blood, taken in a trial of the OX40 agonist ivuxolimab. These receptors all stem from an adult with an advanced solid tumor such as melanoma, head and neck, liver or kidney cancer.

The gene calls are TRBV29-1 and TRBJ1-4; D call uncertain. The CDR3 is 12 residues long. Trimming removed 4 bases at V and 6 bases at J, with 9 bases between. In germline, CDR1 is SQVTM, CDR2 ANQGSEA. CDR3 residues: CSVAAGDEKLFF. For the CDR3, the DNA is TGCAGCGTTGCGGCAGGAGATGAAAAACTGTTTTTT.

The rearrangement uses TRBV23-1 and TRBJ1-3, with TRBD1 identical over 10 bases. TRBV23-1 carries the ORF label, with uncertain function. The CDR3 totals 21 residues. V gave up 2 bases and J gave up 1 base; unmatched junction bases: 17. The CDR3 nucleotides are TGCGCCAGCAGTCAACCGGAGGGCGGACAGGGGGTAGGTGGTTCTGGAAACACCATATATTTT. It codes for CASSQPEGGQGVGGSGNTIYF.

This clone was counted once. The CDR3 loop reads CASSMALLSTGFEQYF. CDR3 nucleotides: TGTGCCAGTAGTATGGCCCTCCTCTCAACAGGTTTCGAGCAGTACTTC. V usage is TRBV19 and J usage is TRBJ2-7; D might be TRBD1 (5 bases). CDR1 and CDR2 (germline): LNHDA, SQIVND (reference sequence). This CDR3 has 16 amino acids. V lost 3 bases and J 6 bases, leaving 21 bases between the germline ends.

The rearrangement joins TRBV28 to TRBJ2-1; D not certain. CDR3 size: 12 residues. Trimming pared 5 bases from V and 8 bases from J, leaving 10 bases between. Germline-derived CDR1 and CDR2 are MDHEN and SYDVKM. The CDR3 here is CASSTPHDEQFF. The DNA for the CDR3 is TGTGCCAGCAGTACGCCCCACGATGAGCAGTTCTTC.

The chain employs TRBV13 and TRBJ2-7, with TRBD2 matching 13 bases. The length of the CDR3 is 16 residues. Germline CDR1 PRHDT, CDR2 FYEKMQ (reference sequence). The trim removed 6 bases at V and 4 bases at J, leaving 9 bases unmatched. The CDR3 loop is CASRASGTSGMYEQYF. The CDR3 DNA reads as TGTGCCAGCAGGGCCTCCGGGACTAGCGGGATGTACGAGCAGTACTTC.

The chain combines TRBV11-2 with TRBJ2-1; 7 bases line up with TRBD2. J lost 8 bases, V lost 5 bases, and 9 bases had no gene match. The CDR3 has 14 residues. CDR1 is SGHAT and CDR2 is FQNNGV in the germline V gene. Here the CDR3 DNA reads TGTGCCAGCAGCCCAGCCGGGAGGAGCGATGAGCAGTTCTTC. It codes for CASSPAGRSDEQFF.

The chain has TRBV9 and TRBJ2-7; 14 bases are shared with TRBD2. Trimming took 3 bases from V and 6 from J; bases not matched to a gene: 8. CDR3 length: 16 residues. Germline V gene data show CDR1 as SGDLS and CDR2 as YYNGEE. The CDR3 spells CASSDGLAGGSREQYF. CDR3 DNA: TGTGCCAGCAGCGACGGACTAGCGGGAGGATCTCGCGAGCAGTACTTC.

The genes are TRBV15 and TRBJ2-3, with TRBD2 matching 8 bases. The CDR3 runs 17 residues. The V segment lost 3 bases and the J segment 0 bases; nucleotides outside the gene matches: 8. Germline V gene sequence: CDR1 LNHNV, CDR2 YYDKDF (reference sequence). The CDR3 bases are TGTGCCACCAGCAGCTTCCATAGCGGGGCTAGCACAGATACGCAGTATTTT. Its translation: CATSSFHSGASTDTQYF.

This clone is labeled medium-sized. V usage is TRBV5-4 and J usage is TRBJ2-7; D is unresolved. Looked up from germline, CDR1 is SGHNT and CDR2 is YYREEE (reference sequence). The CDR3 covers 15 residues. Trimming cost V 4 bases and J 2 bases, with 16 bases left between them. CDR3 nucleotide sequence: TGTGCCAGCAGCCGATGGTCCTCAACGGCCTACGAGCAGTACTTC. This encodes CASSRWSSTAYEQYF.

The gene calls are TRBV9 and TRBJ2-7; 9 positions match TRBD2. Germline-derived CDR1 and CDR2 are SGDLS and YYNGEE. The CDR3 is made up of 15 amino acids. V trimming: 4 bases; J trimming: 3 bases; junction bases outside the gene matches: 8. The CDR3 loop is CASSPRIAGVYEQYF. Written as DNA, the CDR3 is TGTGCCAGCAGCCCCCGGATAGCGGGGGTCTACGAGCAGTACTTC.

The CDR3 reads CASSGGLASRSNTGELFF. DNA for the CDR3: TGTGCCAGCAGCGGGGGACTAGCGTCCCGTTCGAACACCGGGGAGCTGTTTTTT. J is TRBJ2-2 and V is TRBV9; 10 bases match TRBD2. Per germline, CDR1 SGDLS and CDR2 YYNGEE. After removal of 3 bases from V and 0 bases from J, the junction contained 8 bases not matched to a gene. This CDR3 contains 18 residues.

The rearrangement joins TRBV29-1 to TRBJ2-1; tentative D call: TRBD1 (6 bases). Trimming removed 6 bases from V and 0 bases from J, with 15 bases in between. Germline V gene lookup returns CDR1 SQVTM and CDR2 ANQGSEA. This CDR3 spans 15 amino acids. The CDR3 loop is CSVTGVSSSYNEQFF. DNA of the CDR3: TGCAGCGTGACAGGAGTGTCAAGCTCCTACAATGAGCAGTTCTTC.

The chain uses TRBV29-1 and TRBJ1-2, with 8 bases lining up with TRBD1. Germline CDR1 and CDR2: SQVTM and ANQGSEA. This CDR3 has 14 amino acids. The J segment lost 4 bases and the V segment lost 2 bases, leaving 6 bases of the junction unmatched. CDR3: CSVEPIDRGYGYTF. CDR3 nucleotides: TGCAGCGTTGAACCCATCGACAGGGGCTATGGCTACACCTTC.

The chain joins TRBV11-2 to TRBJ2-7, with 7 bases that match TRBD1. The CDR3 sequence is 13 residues long. Germline trimming cut 6 bases from V and 4 bases from J; bases unmatched to any gene: 6. From germline, CDR1 is SGHAT and CDR2 FQNNGV. CDR3 amino acids: CASRRQGRYEQYF. CDR3 bases: TGTGCCAGCAGAAGACAGGGTCGATACGAGCAGTACTTC. The full variable domain, in which reference TRBV11-2 and TRBJ2-7 provide the parts outside the CDR3, is EAGVAQSPRYKIIEKRQSVAFWCNPISGHATLYWYQQILGQGPKLLIQFQNNGVVDDSQLPKDRFSAERLKGVDSTLKIQPAKLEDSAVYLCASRRQGRYEQYFGPGTRLTVT.

J is TRBJ2-7 and V is TRBV28; a weak D match, TRBD1 (5 bases). Trimming left V 7 bases short and J 6 bases short, with 10 bases between. The CDR3 consists of 11 residues. Germline values: CDR1 MDHEN, CDR2 SYDVKM. In nucleotides, the CDR3 is TGTGCCAGCAATTGGGGCTTCGAGCAGTACTTC. It translates to CASNWGFEQYF. Full variable domain (rest looked up from reference TRBV28 and TRBJ2-7): DVKVTQSSRYLVKRTGEKVFLECVQDMDHENMFWYRQDPGLGLRLIYFSYDVKMKEKGDIPEGYSVSREKKERFSLILESASTNQTSMYLCASNWGFEQYFGPGTRLTVT.